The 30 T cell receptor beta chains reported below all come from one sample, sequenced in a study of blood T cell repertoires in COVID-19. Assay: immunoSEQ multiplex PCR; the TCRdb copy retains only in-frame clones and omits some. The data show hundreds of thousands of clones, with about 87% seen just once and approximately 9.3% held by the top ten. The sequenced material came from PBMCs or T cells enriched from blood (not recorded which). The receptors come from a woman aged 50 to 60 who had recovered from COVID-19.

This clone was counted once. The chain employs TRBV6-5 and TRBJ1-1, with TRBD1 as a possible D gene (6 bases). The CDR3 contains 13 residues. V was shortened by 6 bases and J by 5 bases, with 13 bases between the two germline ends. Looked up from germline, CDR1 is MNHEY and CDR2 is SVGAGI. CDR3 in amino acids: CASRAGGRTEAFF. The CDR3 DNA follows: TGTGCCAGCAGGGCGGGGGGGCGGACTGAAGCTTTCTTT.

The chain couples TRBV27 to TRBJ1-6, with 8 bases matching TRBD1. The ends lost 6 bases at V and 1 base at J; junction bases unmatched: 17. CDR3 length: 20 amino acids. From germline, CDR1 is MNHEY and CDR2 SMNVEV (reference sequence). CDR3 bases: TGTGCCAGCAGAACACTTAGGACAGGGATGTATCGTTCCTATAATTCACCCCTCCACTTT. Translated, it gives CASRTLRTGMYRSYNSPLHF.

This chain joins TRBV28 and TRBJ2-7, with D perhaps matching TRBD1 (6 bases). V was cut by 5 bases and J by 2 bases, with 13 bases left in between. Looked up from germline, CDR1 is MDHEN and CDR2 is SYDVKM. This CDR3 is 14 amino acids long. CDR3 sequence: CASSLLAGAYEQYF. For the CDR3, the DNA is TGTGCCAGCAGTCTCCTGGCAGGGGCCTACGAGCAGTACTTC.

CDR3 in amino acids: CASVWNTEAFF. The CDR3 DNA follows: TGTGCCAGCGTCTGGAACACTGAAGCTTTCTTT. The chain carries TRBV2 and TRBJ1-1; D ambiguous. There are 11 residues in the CDR3. The V and J ends lost 8 bases and 1 base respectively, with 5 bases between them. Per germline, CDR1 SNHLY and CDR2 FYNNEI.

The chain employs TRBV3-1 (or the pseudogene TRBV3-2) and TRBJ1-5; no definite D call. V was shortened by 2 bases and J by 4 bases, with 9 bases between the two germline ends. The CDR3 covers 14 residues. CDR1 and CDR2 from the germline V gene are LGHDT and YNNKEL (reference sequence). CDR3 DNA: TGTGCCAGCAGCCAACGTTACTCTAATCAGCCCCAGCATTTT. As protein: CASSQRYSNQPQHF.

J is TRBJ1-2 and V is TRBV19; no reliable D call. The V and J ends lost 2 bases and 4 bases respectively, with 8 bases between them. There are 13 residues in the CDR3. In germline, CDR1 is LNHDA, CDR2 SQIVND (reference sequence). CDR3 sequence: CASSIRGSYGYTF. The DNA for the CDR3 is TGTGCCAGTAGTATAAGAGGTTCCTATGGCTACACCTTC.

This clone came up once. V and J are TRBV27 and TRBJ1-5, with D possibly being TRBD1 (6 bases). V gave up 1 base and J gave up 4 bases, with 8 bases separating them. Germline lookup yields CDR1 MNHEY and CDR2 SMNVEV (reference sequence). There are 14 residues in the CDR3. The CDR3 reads CASSLYQGNQPQHF. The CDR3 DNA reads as TGTGCCAGCAGTTTATATCAGGGGAATCAGCCCCAGCATTTT.

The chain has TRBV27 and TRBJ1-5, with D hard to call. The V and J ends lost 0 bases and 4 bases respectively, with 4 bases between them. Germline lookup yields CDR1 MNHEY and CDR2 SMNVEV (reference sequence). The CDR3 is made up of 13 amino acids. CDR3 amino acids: CASSLSENQPQHF. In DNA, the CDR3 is TGTGCCAGCAGTTTATCAGAGAATCAGCCCCAGCATTTT.

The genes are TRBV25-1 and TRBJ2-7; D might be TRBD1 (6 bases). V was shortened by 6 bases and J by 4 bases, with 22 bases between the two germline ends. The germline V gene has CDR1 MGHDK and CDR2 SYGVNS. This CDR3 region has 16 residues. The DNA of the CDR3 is TGTGCCAGCAGCACCTTCGGAGCAGGGGTGGGGTACGAGCAGTACTTC. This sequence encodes CASSTFGAGVGYEQYF.

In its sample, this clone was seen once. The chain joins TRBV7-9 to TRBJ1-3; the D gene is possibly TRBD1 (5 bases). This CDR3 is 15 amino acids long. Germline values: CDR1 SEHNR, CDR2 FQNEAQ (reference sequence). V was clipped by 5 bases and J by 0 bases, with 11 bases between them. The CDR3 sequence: CASSQTGVSGNTIYF. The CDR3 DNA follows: TGTGCCAGCAGCCAAACAGGAGTCTCTGGAAACACCATATATTTT.

The CDR3 DNA sequence: TGTGCCAGCAGCAGGGTCTCGGGTGGTAATTCACCCCTCCACTTT. This codes for CASSRVSGGNSPLHF. V gene TRBV2 combines with J gene TRBJ1-6; D is possibly TRBD1 (5 bases). CDR3 length equals 15 residues. Germline V gives CDR1 SNHLY, CDR2 FYNNEI. The V and J ends lost 6 bases and 6 bases respectively, with 15 bases between them.

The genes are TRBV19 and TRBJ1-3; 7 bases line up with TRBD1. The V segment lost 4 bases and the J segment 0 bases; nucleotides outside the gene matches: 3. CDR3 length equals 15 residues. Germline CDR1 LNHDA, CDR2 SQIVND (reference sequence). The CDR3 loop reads CASSTTGASGNTIYF. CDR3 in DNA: TGTGCCAGTAGTACCACAGGGGCCTCTGGAAACACCATATATTTT.

In nucleotides, the CDR3 is TGTGCCAGCAGCTTGGGAACTAGCGGGGGGCCCGGGGAGCTGTTTTTT. Encoded protein: CASSLGTSGGPGELFF. The rearrangement uses TRBV7-9 and TRBJ2-2, with 12 bases that match TRBD2. V lost 3 bases to trimming and J lost 6 bases; unmatched junction nucleotides: 5. Germline V gene lookup returns CDR1 SEHNR and CDR2 FQNEAQ (reference sequence). The CDR3 length is 16 residues. The entire variable domain, with the rest obtained from reference TRBV7-9 and TRBJ2-2, is as follows: DTGVSQNPRHKITKRGQNVTFRCDPISEHNRLYWYRQTLGQGPEFLTYFQNEAQLEKSRLLSDRFSAERPKGSFSTLEIQRTEQGDSAMYLCASSLGTSGGPGELFFGEGSRLTVL.

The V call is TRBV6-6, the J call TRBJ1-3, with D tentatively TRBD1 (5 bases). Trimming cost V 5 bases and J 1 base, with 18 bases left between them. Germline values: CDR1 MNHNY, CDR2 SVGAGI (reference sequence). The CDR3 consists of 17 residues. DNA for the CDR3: TGTGCCAGCAGTCCCTTAGGCACAGGCCGTTCTGGAAACACCATATATTTT. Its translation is CASSPLGTGRSGNTIYF.

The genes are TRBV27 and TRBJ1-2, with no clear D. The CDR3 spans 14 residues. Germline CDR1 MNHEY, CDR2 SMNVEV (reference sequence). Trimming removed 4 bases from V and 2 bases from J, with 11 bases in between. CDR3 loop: CASSSWSGNYGYTF. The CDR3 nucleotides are TGTGCCAGCAGTTCCTGGTCGGGAAACTATGGCTACACCTTC.

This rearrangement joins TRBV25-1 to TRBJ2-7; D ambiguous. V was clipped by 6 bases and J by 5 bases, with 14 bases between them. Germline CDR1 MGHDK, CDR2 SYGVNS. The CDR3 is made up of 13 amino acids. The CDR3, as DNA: TGTGCCAGCAGGAGGTTGGGTCAACACGAGCAGTACTTC. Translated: CASRRLGQHEQYF.

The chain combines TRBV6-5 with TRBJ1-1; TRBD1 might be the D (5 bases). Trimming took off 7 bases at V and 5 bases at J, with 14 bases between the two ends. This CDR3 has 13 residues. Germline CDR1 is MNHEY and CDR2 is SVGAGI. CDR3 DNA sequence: TGTGCCAGCAAAGTGGGGGGTGGTACTGAAGCTTTCTTT. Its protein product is CASKVGGGTEAFF.

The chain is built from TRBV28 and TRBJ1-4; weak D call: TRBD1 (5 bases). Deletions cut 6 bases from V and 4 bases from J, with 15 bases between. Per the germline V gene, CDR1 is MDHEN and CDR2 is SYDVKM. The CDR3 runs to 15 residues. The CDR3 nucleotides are TGTGCCAGCAGCCCGGCAGGGAAAAATAATGAAAAACTGTTTTTT. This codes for CASSPAGKNNEKLFF.

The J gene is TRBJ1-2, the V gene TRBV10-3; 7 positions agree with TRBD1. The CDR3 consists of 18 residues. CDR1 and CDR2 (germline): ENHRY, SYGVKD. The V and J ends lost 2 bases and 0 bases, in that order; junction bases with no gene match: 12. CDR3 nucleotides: TGTGCCATCAGTGAGCCTCCGGGACAGTGGTCGTCTAACTATGGCTACACCTTC. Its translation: CAISEPPGQWSSNYGYTF.

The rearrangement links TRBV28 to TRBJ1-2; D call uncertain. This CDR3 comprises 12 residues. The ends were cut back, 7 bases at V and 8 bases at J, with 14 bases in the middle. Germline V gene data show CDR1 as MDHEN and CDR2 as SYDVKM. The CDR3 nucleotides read TGTGCCAGCACCTTCTTGTCAGGCGGCTACACCTTC. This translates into CASTFLSGGYTF.

DNA for the CDR3: TGTGCCACCAGCAGGCGTGACAGTGCCTACGAGCAGTACTTC. Protein: CATSRRDSAYEQYF. The chain has TRBV15 and TRBJ2-7, with D maybe TRBD1 (5 bases). There are 14 residues in the CDR3. In germline, CDR1 is LNHNV, CDR2 YYDKDF (reference sequence). V was cut by 3 bases and J by 2 bases, with 11 bases left in between.

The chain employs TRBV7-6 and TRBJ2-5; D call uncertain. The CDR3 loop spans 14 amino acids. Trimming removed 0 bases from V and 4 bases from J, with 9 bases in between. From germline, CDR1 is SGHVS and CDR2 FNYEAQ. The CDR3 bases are TGTGCCAGCAGCTTAGCGTTTGTCGGAGAGACCCAGTACTTC. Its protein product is CASSLAFVGETQYF.

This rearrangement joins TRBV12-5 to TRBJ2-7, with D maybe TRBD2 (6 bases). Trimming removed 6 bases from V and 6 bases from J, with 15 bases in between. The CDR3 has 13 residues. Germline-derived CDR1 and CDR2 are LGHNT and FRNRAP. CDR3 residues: CASGPREVAEQYF. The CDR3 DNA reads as TGTGCTAGTGGCCCTAGGGAGGTGGCCGAGCAGTACTTC.

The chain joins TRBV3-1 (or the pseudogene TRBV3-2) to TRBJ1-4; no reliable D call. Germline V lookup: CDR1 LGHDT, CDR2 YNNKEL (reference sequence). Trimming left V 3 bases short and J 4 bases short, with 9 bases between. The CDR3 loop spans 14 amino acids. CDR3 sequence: CASSHRRYNEKLFF. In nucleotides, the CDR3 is TGTGCCAGCAGCCACAGAAGATATAATGAAAAACTGTTTTTT.

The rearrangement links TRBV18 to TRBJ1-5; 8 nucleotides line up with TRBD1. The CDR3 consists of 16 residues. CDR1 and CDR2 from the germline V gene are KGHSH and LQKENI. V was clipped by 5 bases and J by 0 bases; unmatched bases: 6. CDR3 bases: TGTGCCAGCTCAGCATTACAGGGGGTTAGCAATCAGCCCCAGCATTTT. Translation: CASSALQGVSNQPQHF. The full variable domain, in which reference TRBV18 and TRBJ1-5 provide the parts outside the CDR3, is NAGVMQNPRHLVRRRGQEARLRCSPMKGHSHVYWYRQLPEEGLKFMVYLQKENIIDESGMPKERFSAEFPKEGPSILRIQQVVRGDSAAYFCASSALQGVSNQPQHFGDGTRLSIL.

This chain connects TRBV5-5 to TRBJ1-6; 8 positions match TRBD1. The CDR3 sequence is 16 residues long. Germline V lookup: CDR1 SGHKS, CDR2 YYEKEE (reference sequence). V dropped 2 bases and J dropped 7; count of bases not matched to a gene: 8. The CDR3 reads CASSFEDRVRNSPLHF. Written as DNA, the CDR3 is TGTGCCAGCAGCTTTGAGGACAGGGTGAGGAATTCACCCCTCCACTTT. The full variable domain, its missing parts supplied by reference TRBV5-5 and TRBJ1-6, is DAGVTQSPTHLIKTRGQQVTLRCSPISGHKSVSWYQQVLGQGPQFIFQYYEKEERGRGNFPDRFSARQFPNYSSELNVNALLLGDSALYLCASSFEDRVRNSPLHFGNGTRLTVT.

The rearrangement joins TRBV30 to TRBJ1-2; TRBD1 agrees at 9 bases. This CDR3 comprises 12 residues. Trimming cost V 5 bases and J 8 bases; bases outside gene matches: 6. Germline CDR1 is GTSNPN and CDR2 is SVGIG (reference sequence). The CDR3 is CAWEQGAGGYTF. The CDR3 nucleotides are TGTGCCTGGGAACAGGGGGCTGGCGGCTACACCTTC.

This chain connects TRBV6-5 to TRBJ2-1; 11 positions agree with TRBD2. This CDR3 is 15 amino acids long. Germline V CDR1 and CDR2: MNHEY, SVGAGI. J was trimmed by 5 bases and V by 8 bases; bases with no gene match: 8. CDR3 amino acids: CASSYWGLADNEQFF. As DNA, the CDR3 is TGTGCCAGCTCCTATTGGGGACTAGCGGACAATGAGCAGTTCTTC.

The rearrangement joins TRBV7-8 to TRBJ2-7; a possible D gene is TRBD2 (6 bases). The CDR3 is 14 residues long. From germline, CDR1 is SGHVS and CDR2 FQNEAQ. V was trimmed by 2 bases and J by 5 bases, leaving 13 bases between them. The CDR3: CASSLFGGAHEQYF. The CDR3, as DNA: TGTGCCAGCAGCTTATTCGGCGGGGCCCACGAGCAGTACTTC.

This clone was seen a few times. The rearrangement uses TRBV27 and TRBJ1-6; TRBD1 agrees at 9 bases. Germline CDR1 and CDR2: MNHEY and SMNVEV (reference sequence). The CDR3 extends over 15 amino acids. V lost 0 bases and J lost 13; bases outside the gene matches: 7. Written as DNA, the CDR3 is TGTGCCAGCAGTTTATCGACAGGGGGATCCTCGCCCCTCCACTTT. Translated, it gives CASSLSTGGSSPLHF.